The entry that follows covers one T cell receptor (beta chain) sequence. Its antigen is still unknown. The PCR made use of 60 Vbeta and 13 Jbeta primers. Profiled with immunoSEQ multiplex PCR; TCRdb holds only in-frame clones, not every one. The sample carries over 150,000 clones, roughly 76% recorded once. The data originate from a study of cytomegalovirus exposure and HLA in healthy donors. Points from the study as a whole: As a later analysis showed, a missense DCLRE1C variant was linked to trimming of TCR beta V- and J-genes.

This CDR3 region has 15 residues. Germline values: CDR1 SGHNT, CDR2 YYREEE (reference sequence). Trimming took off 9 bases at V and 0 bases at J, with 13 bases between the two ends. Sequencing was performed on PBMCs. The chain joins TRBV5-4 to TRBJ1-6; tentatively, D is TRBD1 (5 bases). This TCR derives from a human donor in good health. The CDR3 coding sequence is TGTGCCACATCGACAGAAAGCTCCTATAATTCACCCCTCCACTTT. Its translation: CATSTESSYNSPLHF.